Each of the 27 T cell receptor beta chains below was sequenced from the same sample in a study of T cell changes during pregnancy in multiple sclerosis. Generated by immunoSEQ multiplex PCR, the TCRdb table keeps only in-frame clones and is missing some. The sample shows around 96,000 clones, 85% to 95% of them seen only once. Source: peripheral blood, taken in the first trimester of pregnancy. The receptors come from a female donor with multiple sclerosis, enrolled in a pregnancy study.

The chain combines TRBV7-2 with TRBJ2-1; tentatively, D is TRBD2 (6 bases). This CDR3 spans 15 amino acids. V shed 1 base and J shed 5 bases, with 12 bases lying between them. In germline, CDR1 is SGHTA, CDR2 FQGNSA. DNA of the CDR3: TGTGCCAGCAGCTTAGGCGGGGACTCACACAATGAGCAGTTCTTC. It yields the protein CASSLGGDSHNEQFF.

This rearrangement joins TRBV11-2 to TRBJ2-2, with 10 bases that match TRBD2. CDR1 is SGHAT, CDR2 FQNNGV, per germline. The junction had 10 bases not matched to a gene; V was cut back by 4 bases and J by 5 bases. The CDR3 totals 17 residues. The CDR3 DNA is TGTGCCAGCAGCTCCCTAGGAGGACTAGCGGCAACCGGGGAGCTGTTTTTT. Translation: CASSSLGGLAATGELFF.

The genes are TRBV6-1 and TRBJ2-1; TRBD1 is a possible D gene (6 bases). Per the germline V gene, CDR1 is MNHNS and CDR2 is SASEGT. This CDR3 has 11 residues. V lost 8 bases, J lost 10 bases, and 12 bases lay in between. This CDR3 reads CASAGVGEQFF. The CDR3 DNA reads TGTGCCAGCGCAGGGGTGGGGGAGCAGTTCTTC.

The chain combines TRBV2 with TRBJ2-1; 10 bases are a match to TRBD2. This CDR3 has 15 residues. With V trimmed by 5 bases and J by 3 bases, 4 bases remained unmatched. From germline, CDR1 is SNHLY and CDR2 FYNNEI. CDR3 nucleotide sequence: TGTGCCAGCAGTCTGCAGCGGGGGGGCTACAATGAGCAGTTCTTC. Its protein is CASSLQRGGYNEQFF.

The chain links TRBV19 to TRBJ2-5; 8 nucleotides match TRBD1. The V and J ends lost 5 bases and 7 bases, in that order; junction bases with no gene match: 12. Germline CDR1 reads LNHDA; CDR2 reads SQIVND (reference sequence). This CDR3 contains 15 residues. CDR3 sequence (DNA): TGTGCCAGTAGTCCCGGACAGGGACGCGGATGGACCCAGTACTTC. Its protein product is CASSPGQGRGWTQYF.

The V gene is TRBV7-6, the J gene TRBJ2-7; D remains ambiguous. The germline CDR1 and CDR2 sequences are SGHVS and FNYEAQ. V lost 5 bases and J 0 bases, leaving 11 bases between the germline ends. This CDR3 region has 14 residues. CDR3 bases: TGTGCCAGCAGCCTCACCCCGAGCTCCTACGAGCAGTACTTC. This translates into CASSLTPSSYEQYF. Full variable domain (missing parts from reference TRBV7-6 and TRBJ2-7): GAGVSQSPRYKVTKRGQDVALRCDPISGHVSLYWYRQALGQGPEFLTYFNYEAQQDKSGLPNDRFSAERPEGSISTLTIQRTEQRDSAMYRCASSLTPSSYEQYFGPGTRLTVT.

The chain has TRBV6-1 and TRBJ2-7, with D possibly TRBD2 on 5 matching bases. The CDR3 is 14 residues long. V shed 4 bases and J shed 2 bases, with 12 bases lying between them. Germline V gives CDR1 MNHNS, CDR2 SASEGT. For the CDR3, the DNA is TGTGCCAGCAGTGGGGCAGACTACCCCTACGAGCAGTACTTC. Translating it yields CASSGADYPYEQYF.

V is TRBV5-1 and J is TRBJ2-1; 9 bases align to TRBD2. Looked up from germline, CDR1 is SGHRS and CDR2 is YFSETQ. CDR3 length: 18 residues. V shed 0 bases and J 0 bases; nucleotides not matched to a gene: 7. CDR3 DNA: TGCGCCAGCAGCTTGGTAAGCGGGGGGCTTCGCTCCTACAATGAGCAGTTCTTC. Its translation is CASSLVSGGLRSYNEQFF.

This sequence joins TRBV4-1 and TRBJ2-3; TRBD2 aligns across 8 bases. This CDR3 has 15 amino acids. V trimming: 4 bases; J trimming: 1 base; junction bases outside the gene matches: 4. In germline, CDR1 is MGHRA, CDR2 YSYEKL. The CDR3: CASSPSGGGTDTQYF. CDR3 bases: TGCGCCAGCAGCCCCTCGGGAGGGGGCACAGATACGCAGTATTTT.

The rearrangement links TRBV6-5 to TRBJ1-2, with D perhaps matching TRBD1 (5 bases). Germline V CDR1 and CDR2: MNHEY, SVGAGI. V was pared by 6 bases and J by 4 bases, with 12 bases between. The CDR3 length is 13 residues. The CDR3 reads CASSPPGSYGYTF. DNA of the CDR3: TGTGCCAGCAGCCCACCAGGGTCCTATGGCTACACCTTC.

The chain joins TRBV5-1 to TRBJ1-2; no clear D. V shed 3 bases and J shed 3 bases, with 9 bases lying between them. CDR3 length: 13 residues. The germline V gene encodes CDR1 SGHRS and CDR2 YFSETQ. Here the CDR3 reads CASSSGEYYGYTF. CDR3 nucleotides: TGCGCCAGCAGCTCCGGGGAATACTATGGCTACACCTTC.

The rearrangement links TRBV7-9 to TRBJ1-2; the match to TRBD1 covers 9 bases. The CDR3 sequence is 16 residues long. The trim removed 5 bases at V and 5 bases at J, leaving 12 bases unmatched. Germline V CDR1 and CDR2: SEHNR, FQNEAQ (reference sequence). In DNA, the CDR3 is TGTGCCAGCAGCCTGGGTACGGGACAGGGTACTTATGGCTACACCTTC. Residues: CASSLGTGQGTYGYTF.

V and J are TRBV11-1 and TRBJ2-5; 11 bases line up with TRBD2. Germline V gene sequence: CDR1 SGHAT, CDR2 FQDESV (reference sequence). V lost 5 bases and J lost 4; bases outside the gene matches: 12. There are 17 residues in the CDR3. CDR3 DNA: TGTGCCAGCAGCCCAGGGGTAGCGGGGGGGCCGGCAGAGACCCAGTACTTC. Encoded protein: CASSPGVAGGPAETQYF.

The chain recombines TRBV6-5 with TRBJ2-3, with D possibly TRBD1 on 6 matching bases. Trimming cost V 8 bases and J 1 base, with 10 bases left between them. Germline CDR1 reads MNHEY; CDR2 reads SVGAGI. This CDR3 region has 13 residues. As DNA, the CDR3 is TGTGCCAGCGTAAGACAGGGCACAGATACGCAGTATTTT. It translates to CASVRQGTDTQYF.

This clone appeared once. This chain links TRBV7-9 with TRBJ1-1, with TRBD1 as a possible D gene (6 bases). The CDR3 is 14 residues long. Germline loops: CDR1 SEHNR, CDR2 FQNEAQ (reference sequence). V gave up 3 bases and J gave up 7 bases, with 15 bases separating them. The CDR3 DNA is TGTGCCAGCAGCTTGTTCAACCGACAGGATGAAGCTTTCTTT. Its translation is CASSLFNRQDEAFF.

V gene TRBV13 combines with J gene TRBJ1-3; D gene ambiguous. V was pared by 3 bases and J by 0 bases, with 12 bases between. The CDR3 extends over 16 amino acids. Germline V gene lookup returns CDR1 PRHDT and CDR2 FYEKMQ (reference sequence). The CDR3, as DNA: TGTGCCAGCAGCTTTTGGCGGATCAGCTCTGGAAACACCATATATTTT. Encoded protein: CASSFWRISSGNTIYF.

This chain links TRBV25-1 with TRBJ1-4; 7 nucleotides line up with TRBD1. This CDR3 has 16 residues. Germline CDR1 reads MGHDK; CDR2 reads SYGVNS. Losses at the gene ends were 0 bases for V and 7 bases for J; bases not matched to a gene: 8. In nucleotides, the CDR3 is TGTGCCAGCAGTGAATATTCACAGGGGATGGGTGAAAAACTGTTTTTT. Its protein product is CASSEYSQGMGEKLFF.

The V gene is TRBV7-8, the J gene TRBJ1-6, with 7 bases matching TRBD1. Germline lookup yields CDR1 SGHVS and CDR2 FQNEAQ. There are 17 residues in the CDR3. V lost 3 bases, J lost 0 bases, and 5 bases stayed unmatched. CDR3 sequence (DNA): TGTGCCAGCAGCTTGACAGGGAGCAGCTCCTATAATTCACCCCTCCACTTT. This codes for CASSLTGSSSYNSPLHF.

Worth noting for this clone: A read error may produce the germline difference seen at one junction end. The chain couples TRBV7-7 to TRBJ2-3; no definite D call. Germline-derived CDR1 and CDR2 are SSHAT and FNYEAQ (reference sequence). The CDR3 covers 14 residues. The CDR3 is CASSPLGVTDTQYF. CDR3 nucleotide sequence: TGTGCTAGCAGCCCCCTTGGAGTCACAGATACGCAGTATTTT.

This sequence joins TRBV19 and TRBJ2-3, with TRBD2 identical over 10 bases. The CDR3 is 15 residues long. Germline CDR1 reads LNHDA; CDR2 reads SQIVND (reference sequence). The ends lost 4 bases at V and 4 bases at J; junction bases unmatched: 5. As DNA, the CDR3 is TGTGCCAGTAGTACGAGCGGGGGGGCCCCAGATACGCAGTATTTT. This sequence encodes CASSTSGGAPDTQYF.

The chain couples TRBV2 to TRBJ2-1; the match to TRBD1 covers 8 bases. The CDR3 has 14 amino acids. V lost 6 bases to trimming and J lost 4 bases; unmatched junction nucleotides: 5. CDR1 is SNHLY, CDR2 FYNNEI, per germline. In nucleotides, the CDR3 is TGTGCCAGCAGACGGACAGGGTCGTACAATGAGCAGTTCTTC. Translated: CASRRTGSYNEQFF.

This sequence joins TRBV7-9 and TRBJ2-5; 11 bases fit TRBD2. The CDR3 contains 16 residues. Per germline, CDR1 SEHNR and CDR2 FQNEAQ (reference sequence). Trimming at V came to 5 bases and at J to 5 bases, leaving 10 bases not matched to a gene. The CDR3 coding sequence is TGTGCCAGCAGCATAATAGCGGGGGGGCTCTTCGAGACCCAGTACTTC. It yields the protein CASSIIAGGLFETQYF.

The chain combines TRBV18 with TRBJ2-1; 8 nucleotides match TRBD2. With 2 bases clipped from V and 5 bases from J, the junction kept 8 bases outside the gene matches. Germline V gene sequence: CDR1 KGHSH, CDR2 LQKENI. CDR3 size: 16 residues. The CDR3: CASSPGERGLNNEQFF. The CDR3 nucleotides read TGTGCCAGCTCACCAGGGGAGCGGGGGCTGAACAATGAGCAGTTCTTC.

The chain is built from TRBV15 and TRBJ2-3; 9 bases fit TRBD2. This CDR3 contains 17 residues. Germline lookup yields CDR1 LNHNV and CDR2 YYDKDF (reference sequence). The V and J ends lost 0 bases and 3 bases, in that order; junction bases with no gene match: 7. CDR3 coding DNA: TGTGCCACCAGCAGAGAGGGTTTAGCGGGAGCTACAGATACGCAGTATTTT. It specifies CATSREGLAGATDTQYF. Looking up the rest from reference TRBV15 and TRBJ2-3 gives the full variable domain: DAMVIQNPRYQVTQFGKPVTLSCSQTLNHNVMYWYQQKSSQAPKLLFHYYDKDFNNEADTPDNFQSRRPNTSFCFLDIRSPGLGDTAMYLCATSREGLAGATDTQYFGPGTRLTVL.

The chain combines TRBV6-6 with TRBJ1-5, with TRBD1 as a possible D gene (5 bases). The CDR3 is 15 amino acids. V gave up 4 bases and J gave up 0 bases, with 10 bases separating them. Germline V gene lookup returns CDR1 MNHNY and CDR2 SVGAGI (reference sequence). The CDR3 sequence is CASSLDSYSNQPQHF. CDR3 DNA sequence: TGTGCCAGCAGTTTAGACAGCTATAGCAATCAGCCCCAGCATTTT.

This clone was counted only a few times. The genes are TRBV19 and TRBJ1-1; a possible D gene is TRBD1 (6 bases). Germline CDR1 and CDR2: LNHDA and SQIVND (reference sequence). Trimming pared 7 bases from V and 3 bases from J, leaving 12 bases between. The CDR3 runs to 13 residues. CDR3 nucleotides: TGTGCCAGTACTCCGGGACACTACACTGAAGCTTTCTTT. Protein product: CASTPGHYTEAFF.

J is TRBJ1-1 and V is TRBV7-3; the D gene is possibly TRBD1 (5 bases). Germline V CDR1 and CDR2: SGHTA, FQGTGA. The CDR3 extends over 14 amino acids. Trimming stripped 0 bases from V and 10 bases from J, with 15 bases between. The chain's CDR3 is CASSLTGGGSVAFF. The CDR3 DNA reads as TGTGCCAGCAGCTTAACGGGCGGGGGGAGCGTAGCTTTCTTT.